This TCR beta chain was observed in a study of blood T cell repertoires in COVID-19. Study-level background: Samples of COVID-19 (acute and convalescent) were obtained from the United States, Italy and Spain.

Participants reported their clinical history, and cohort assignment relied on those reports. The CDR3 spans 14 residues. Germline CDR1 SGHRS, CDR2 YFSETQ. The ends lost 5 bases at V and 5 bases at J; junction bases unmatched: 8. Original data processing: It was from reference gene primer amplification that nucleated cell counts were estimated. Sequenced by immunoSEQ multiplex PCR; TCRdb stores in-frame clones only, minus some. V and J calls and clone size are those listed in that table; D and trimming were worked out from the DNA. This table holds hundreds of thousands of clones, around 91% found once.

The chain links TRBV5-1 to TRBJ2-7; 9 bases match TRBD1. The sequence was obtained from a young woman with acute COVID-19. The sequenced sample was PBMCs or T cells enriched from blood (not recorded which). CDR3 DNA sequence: TGCGCCAGCAGAACTCCTGGGACAGGGCACGAGCAGTACTTC. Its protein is CASRTPGTGHEQYF.